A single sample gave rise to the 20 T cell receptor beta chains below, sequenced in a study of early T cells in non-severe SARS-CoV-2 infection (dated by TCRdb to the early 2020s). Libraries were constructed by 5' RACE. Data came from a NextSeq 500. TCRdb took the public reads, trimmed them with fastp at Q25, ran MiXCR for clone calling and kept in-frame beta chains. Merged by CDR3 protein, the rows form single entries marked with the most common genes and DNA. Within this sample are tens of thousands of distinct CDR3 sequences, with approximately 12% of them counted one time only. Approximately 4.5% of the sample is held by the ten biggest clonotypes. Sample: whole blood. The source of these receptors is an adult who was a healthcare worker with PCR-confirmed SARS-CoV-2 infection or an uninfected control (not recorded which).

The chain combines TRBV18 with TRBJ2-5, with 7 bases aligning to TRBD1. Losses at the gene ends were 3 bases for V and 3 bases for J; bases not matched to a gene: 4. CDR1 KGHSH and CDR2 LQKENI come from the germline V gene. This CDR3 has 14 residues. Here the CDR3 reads CASSPRTGKETQYF. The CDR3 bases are TGTGCCAGCTCACCGAGGACAGGCAAAGAGACCCAGTACTTC.

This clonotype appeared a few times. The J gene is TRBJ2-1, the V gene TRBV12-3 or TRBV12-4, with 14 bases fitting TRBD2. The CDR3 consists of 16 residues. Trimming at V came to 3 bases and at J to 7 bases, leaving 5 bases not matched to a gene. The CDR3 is CASSLTSGGAGNEQFF. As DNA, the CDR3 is TGTGCCAGCAGTTTGACTAGCGGGGGGGCTGGGAATGAGCAGTTCTTC.

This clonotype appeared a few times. The CDR3 sequence: CASSQGQYNSPLHF. The DNA for the CDR3 is TGTGCCAGCAGCCAAGGACAATATAATTCACCCCTCCACTTT. The chain recombines TRBV12-3 or TRBV12-4 with TRBJ1-6; a weak D match, TRBD1 (5 bases). Trimming shortened V by 6 bases and J by 4 bases, and 10 bases separated the two germline ends. This CDR3 has 14 residues.

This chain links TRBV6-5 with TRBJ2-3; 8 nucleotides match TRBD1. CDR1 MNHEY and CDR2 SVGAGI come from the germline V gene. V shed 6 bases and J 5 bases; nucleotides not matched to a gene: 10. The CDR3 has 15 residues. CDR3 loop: CASRSAGGFQDTQYF. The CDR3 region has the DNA TGTGCCAGCAGGTCCGCAGGGGGCTTTCAAGATACGCAGTATTTT.

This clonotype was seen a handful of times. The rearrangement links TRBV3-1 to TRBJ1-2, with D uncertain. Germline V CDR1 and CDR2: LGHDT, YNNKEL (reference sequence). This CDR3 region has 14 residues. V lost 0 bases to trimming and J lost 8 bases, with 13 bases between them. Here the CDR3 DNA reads TGTGCCAGCAGCCAAGACGGATGGATGTACGGCTACACCTTC. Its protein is CASSQDGWMYGYTF.

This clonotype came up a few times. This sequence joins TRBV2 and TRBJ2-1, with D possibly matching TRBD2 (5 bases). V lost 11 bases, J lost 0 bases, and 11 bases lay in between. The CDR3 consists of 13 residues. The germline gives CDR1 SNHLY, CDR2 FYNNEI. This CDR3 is CAGLESSYNEQFF. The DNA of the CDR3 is TGTGCCGGACTCGAGAGCTCCTACAATGAGCAGTTCTTC.

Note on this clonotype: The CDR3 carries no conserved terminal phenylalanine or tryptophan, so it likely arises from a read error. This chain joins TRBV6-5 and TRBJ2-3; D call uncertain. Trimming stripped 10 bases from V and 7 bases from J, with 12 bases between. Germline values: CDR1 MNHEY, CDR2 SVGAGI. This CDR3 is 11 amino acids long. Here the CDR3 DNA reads TGTGCCACCTTCGTCGGGCATACGCAGTATTCT. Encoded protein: CATFVGHTQYS.

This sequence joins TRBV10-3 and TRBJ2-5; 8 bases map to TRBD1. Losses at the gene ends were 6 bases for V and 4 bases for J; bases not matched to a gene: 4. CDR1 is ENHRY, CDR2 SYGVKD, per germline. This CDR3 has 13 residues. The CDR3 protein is CAIRRQGLETQYF. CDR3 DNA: TGTGCCATCAGGCGACAGGGGTTAGAGACCCAGTACTTC.

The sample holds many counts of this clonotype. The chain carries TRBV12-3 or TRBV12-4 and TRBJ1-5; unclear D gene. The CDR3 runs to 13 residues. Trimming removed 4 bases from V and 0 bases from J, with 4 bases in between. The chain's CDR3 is CASSWGSNQPQHF. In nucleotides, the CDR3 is TGTGCCAGCAGTTGGGGTAGCAATCAGCCCCAGCATTTT.

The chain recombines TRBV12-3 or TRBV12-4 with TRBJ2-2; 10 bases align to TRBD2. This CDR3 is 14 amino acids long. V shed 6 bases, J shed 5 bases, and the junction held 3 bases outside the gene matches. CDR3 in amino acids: CASRISGGTGELFF. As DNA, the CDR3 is TGTGCCAGCAGGATTAGCGGGGGGACCGGGGAGCTGTTTTTT.

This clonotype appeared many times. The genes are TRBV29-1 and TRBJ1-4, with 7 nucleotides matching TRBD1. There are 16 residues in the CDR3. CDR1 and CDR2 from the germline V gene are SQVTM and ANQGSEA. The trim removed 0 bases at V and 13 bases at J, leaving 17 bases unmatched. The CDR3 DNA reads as TGCAGCGTTGAAGATCGACGGGACAGCCTAATGAAAATACTGTTTTTT. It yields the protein CSVEDRRDSLMKILFF.

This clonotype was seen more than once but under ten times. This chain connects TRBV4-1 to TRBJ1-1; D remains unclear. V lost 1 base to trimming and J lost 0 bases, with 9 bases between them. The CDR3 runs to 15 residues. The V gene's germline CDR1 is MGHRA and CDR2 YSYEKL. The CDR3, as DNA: TGCGCCAGCAGCCAAGTCCCACCGATGAACACTGAAGCTTTCTTT. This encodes CASSQVPPMNTEAFF.

CDR3 loop: CATNGGPNSYNEQFF. The CDR3 bases are TGTGCCACCAATGGCGGACCTAATTCCTACAATGAGCAGTTCTTC. The chain uses TRBV24-1 and TRBJ2-1; D gene ambiguous. V was shortened by 8 bases and J by 1 base, with 14 bases between the two germline ends. The CDR3 sequence is 15 residues long. Per germline, CDR1 KGHDR and CDR2 SFDVKD.

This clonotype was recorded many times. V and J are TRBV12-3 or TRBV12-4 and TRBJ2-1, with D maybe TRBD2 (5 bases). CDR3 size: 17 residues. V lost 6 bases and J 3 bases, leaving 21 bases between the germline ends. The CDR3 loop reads CASSPRAGRPHYNEQFF. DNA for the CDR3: TGTGCCAGCAGCCCGAGGGCAGGTCGTCCCCACTACAATGAGCAGTTCTTC.

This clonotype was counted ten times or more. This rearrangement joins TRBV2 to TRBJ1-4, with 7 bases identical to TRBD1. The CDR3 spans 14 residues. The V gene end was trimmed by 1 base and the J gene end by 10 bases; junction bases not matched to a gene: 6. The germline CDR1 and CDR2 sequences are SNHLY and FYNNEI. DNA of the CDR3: TGTGCCAGCAGTGAAGGTGACAGGGCGGTAAAACTGTTTTTT. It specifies CASSEGDRAVKLFF.

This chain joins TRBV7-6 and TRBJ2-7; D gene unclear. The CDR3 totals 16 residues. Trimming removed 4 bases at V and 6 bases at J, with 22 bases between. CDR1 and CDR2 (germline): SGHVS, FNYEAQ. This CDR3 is CASSSKELSGRREQYF. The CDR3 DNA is TGTGCCAGCAGCTCTAAGGAACTCTCCGGCCGCCGCGAGCAGTACTTC. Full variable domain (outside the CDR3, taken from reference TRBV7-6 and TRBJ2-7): GAGVSQSPRYKVTKRGQDVALRCDPISGHVSLYWYRQALGQGPEFLTYFNYEAQQDKSGLPNDRFSAERPEGSISTLTIQRTEQRDSAMYRCASSSKELSGRREQYFGPGTRLTVT.

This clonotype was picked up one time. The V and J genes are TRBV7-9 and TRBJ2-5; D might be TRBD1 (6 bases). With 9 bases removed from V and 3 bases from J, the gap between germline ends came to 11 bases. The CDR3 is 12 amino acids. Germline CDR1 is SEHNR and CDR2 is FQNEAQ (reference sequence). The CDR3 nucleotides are TGTGCCAGAAGGAAGGGGGAAGAGACCCAGTACTTC. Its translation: CARRKGEETQYF.

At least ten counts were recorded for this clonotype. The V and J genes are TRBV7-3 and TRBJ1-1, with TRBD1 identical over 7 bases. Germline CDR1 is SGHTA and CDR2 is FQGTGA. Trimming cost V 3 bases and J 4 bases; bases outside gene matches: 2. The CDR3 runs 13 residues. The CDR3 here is CASSFHRGTEAFF. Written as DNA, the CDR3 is TGTGCCAGCAGCTTCCACAGGGGCACTGAAGCTTTCTTT.

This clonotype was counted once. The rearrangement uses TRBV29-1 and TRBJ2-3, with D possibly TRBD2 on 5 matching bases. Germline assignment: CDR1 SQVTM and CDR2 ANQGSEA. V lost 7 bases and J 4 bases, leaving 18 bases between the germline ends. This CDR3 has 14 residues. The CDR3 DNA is TGCAGCGCCGGAGGACCGGGGAGCGCAGATACGCAGTATTTT. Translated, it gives CSAGGPGSADTQYF.

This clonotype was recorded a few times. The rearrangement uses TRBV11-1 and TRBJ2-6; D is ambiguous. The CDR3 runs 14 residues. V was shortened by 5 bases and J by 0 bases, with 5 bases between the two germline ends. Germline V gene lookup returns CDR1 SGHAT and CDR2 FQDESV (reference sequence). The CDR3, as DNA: TGTGCCAGCAGCCTCAACTCTGGGGCCAACGTCCTGACTTTC. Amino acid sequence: CASSLNSGANVLTF.